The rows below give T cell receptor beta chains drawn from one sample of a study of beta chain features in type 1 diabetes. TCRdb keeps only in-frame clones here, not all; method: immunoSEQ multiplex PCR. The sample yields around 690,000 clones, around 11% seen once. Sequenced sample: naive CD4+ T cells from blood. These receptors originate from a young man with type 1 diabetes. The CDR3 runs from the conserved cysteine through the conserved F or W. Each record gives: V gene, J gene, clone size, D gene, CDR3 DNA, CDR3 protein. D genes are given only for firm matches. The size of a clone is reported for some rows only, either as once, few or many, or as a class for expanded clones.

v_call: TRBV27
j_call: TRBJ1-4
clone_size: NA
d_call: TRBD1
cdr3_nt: TGTGCCAGCAGCACACTTGGACAGGGGGGAGGTGAAAAACTGTTTTTT
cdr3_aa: CASSTLGQGGGEKLFF

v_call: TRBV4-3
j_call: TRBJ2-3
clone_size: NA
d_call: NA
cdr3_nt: TGCGCCAGCAGCCAAGCTCCGGCAGATACGCAGTATTTT
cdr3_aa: CASSQAPADTQYF

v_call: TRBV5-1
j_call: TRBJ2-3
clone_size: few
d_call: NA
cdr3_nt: TGCGCCAGCAGCTTGCCTATAGCGGCTGATACGCAGTATTTT
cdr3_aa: CASSLPIAADTQYF

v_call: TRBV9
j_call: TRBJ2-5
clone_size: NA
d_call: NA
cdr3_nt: TGTGCCAGCAGCGTAGGAAACAGCCAAGAGACCCAGTACTTC
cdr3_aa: CASSVGNSQETQYF

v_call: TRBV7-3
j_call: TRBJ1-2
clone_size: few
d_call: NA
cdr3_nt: TGTGCCAGCAGCCCCAACAAGGACTATGGCTACACCTTC
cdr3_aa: CASSPNKDYGYTF

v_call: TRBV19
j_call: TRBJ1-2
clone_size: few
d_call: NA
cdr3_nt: TGTGCCAGTAACCCCAACCGGGGGACTAACTATGGCTACACCTTC
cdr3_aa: CASNPNRGTNYGYTF

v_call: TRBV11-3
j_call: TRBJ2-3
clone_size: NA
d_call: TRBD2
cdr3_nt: TGTGCCAGCAGCTTAGGACTAGCGGGGTTCAGAGATACGCAGTATTTT
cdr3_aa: CASSLGLAGFRDTQYF

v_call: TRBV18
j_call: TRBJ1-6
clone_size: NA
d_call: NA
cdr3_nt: TGTGCCAGCTCACCACCGGGGACTTCACCCCTCCACTTT
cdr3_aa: CASSPPGTSPLHF

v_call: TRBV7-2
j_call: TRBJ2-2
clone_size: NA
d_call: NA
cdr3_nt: TGTGCCAGCAGCTTAAGGGTGTGGAACACCGGGGAGCTGTTTTTT
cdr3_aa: CASSLRVWNTGELFF

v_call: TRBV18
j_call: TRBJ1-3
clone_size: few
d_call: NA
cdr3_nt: TGTGCCAGCTCACCGCCAACCTTCGCCAACTCTGGAAACACCATATATTTT
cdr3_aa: CASSPPTFANSGNTIYF

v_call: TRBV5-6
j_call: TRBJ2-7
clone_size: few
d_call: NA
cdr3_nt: TGTGCCAGCAGCTTGTTAGGCGAGCAGTACTTC
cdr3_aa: CASSLLGEQYF

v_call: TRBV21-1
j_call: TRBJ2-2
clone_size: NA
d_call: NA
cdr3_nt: TGTGCCAACTGGACAGGGGCGAACGGGGAGCTGTTTTTT
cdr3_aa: CANWTGANGELFF

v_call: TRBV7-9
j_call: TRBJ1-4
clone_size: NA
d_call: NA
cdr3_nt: TGTGCCAGCAGCCCAAACAGGGTAGTTGATGAAAAACTGTTTTTT
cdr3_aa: CASSPNRVVDEKLFF

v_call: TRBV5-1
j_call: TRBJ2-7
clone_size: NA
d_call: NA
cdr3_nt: TGCGCCAGCAGCTTGGACCAGGGTGGATACGAGCAGTACTTC
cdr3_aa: CASSLDQGGYEQYF

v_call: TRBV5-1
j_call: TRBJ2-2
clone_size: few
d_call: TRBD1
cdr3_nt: TGCGCCAGCAGCAGGGACAGGGACACCGGGGAGCTGTTTTTT
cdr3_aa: CASSRDRDTGELFF

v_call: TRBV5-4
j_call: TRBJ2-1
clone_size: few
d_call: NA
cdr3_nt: TGTGCCAGCAGCTTGGATCTGCGGGGCTCCTACAATGAGCAGTTCTTC
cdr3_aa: CASSLDLRGSYNEQFF

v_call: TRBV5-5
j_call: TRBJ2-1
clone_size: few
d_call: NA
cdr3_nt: TGTGCCACTCCGGTCGGGTACAATGAGCAGTTCTTC
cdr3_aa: CATPVGYNEQFF

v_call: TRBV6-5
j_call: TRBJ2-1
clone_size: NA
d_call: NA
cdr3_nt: TGTGCCAGCAGTTACTCGTCAGCAAACCTGTACAATGAGCAGTTCTTC
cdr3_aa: CASSYSSANLYNEQFF

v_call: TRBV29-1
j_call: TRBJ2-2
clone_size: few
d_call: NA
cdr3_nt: TGCAGCGTTTACACCGGGGAGCTGTTTTTT
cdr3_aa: CSVYTGELFF

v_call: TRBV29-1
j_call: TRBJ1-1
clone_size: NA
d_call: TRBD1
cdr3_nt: TGCAGCGTGGGGTATGACAGGGACACTGAAGCTTTCTTT
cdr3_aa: CSVGYDRDTEAFF

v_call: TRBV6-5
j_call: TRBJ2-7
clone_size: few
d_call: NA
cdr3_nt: TGTGCCAGCAGTTACGGGCTCGGGGGTTCCTACGAGCAGTACTTC
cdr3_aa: CASSYGLGGSYEQYF

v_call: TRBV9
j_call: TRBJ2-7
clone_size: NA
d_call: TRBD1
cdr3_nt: TGTGCCAGCAGCGCCGGGTTTGGACAGGGCACCTACGAGCAGTACTTC
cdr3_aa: CASSAGFGQGTYEQYF

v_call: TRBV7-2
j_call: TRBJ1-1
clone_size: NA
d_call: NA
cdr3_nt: TGTGCCAGCAGCTTCGGGGTACGAGGGACTGAAGCTTTCTTT
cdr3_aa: CASSFGVRGTEAFF

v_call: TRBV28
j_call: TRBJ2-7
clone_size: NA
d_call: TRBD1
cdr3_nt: TGTGCCAGCAGTTCCTTCGGGACAGGGAGAGGCTACGAGCAGTACTTC
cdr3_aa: CASSSFGTGRGYEQYF

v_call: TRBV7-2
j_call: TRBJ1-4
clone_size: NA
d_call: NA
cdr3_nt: TGTGCCAGCAGCCAAGGTCCCACATCCGGGGGAAAACTGTTTTTT
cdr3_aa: CASSQGPTSGGKLFF

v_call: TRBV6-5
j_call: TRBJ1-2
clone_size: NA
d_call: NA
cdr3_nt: TGTGCCAGCAAAGGAGACTCAAACTATGGCTACACCTTC
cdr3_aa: CASKGDSNYGYTF

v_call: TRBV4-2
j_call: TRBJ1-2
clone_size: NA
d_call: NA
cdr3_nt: TGTGCCAGCAGCCAAGATATAGGGGGTGGGCCATCAGGTGGCTACACCTTC
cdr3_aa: CASSQDIGGGPSGGYTF

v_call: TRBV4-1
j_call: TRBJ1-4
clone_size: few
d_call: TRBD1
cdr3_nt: TGCGCCAGCAGCCCTCGGACAGGGGCTGAAAAACTGTTTTTT
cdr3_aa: CASSPRTGAEKLFF

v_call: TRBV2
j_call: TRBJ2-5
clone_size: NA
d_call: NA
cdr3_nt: TGTGCCAGCAGTGAACTGCAAAAAGAGACCCAGTACTTC
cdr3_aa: CASSELQKETQYF

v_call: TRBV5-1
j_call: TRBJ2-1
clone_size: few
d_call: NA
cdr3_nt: TGCGCCAGCAGCTTGGCCTTCAGAGAGCAGTTCTTC
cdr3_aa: CASSLAFREQFF

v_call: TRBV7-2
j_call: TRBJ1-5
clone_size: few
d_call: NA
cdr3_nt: TGTGCCAGCAGCTTAGTAGAGGGCTCCCAGCCCCAGCATTTT
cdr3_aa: CASSLVEGSQPQHF

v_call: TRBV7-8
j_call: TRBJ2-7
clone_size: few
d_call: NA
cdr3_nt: TGCGCCAGCAGCCGCGTTAGCGGATCCTACGAGCAGTACTTC
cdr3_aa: CASSRVSGSYEQYF

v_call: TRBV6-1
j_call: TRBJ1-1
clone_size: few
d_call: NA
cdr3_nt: TGTGCCAGCCCCGGCTGGGGTGAAGCTTTCTTT
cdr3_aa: CASPGWGEAFF

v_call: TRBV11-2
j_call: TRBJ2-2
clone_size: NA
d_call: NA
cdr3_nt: TGTGCCAGCAGCTTAGTGCGACGGGGCGACAACGGGGAGCTGTTTTTT
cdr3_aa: CASSLVRRGDNGELFF

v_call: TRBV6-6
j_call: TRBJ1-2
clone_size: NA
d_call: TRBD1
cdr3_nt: TGTGCCAGCAGTTACTCCGGACAGGGGCACTATGGCTACACCTTC
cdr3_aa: CASSYSGQGHYGYTF

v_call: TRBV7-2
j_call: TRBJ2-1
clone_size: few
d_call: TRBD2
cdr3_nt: TGTGCCAGCAGCCCTAGCGGGGCCCTGAGTAATGAGCAGTTCTTC
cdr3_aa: CASSPSGALSNEQFF

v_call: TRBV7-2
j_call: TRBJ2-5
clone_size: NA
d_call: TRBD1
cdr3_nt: TGTGCCAGCAGCTCAGGGGGTAGCCAAGAGACCCAGTACTTC
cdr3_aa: CASSSGGSQETQYF

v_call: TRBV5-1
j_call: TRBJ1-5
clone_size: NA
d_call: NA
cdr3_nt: TGCGCCAGCAGCCTAGGACCCGGGGTGGAACAGCCCCAGCATTTT
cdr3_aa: CASSLGPGVEQPQHF

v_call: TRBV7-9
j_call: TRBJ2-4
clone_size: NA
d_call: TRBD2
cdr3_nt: TGTGCCAGCAGCTTTTCCCCCTCGGGGACTAGCGGGGGGGCTAGTTCCTTC
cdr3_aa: CASSFSPSGTSGGASSF

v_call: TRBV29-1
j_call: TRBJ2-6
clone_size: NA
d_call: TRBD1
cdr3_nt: TGCAGCGTTGGGGACAGCGCCTCTGGGGCCAACGTCCTGACTTTC
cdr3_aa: CSVGDSASGANVLTF

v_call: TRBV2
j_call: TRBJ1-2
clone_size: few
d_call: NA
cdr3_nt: TGTGCCAGCAGTCCCGGGTCCGTCTTTGGCTACACCTTC
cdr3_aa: CASSPGSVFGYTF

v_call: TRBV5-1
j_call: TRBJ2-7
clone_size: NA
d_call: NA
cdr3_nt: TGCGCCAGCAGCTTGGACGTGGGCACCTACGAGCAGTACTTC
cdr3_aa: CASSLDVGTYEQYF

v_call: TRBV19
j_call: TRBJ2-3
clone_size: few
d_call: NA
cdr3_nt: TGTGCCAGTAGTACCGAGGCGGATACGCAGTATTTT
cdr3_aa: CASSTEADTQYF

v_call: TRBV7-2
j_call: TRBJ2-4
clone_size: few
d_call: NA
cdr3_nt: TGTGCCAGCTCCCCAGACATCAAAAACATTCAGTACTTC
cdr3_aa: CASSPDIKNIQYF

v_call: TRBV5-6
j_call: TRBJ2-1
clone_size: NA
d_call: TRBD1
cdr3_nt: TGTGCCAGCAGCTTGGCCGGGACAGGGTTAAACGAGCAGTTCTTC
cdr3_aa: CASSLAGTGLNEQFF

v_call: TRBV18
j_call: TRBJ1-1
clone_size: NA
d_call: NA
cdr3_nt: TGTGCCAGCTCACCGGGGGGAAGACAGAACACTGAAGCTTTCTTT
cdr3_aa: CASSPGGRQNTEAFF

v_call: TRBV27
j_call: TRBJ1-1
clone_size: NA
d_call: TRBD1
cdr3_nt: TGTGCCAGCAGACCTGACAGCCAGGGGGCGGACACTGAAGCTTTCTTT
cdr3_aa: CASRPDSQGADTEAFF

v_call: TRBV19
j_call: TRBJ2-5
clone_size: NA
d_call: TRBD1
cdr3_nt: TGTGCCAGTGCGACAGGGAAAGAGACCCAGTACTTC
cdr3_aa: CASATGKETQYF

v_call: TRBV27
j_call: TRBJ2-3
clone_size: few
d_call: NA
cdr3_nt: TGTGCCAGCAGTTTATGGATACAGGATACGCAGTATTTT
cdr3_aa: CASSLWIQDTQYF

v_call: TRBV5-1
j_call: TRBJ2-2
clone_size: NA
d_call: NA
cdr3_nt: TGCGCCAGCAGACCGGGGGAGGTCGGGGAGCTGTTTTTT
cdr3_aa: CASRPGEVGELFF